The 13 T cell receptor beta chains below come from one sample, sequenced in a study of identical twins. MiXCR was run by TCRdb on the 5' RACE reads, yielding one entry per CDR3 protein. Here the sample spans hundreds of thousands of distinct CDR3 sequences, over 15% being singletons. These data also formed part of another study, on T cells expressing NK-cell markers.

The material sequenced was PBMCs. The receptor set was obtained from a woman aged 18-29 years in good health.

The chain is built from TRBV7-9 and TRBJ1-1; no clear D gene. The CDR3 extends over 13 amino acids. CDR1 and CDR2 (germline): SEHNR, FQNEAQ (reference sequence). The V and J ends lost 5 bases and 0 bases respectively, with 7 bases between them. CDR3 loop: CASSAQLNTEAFF. The CDR3 bases are TGTGCCAGCAGCGCTCAGCTGAACACTGAAGCTTTCTTT.

CDR3 protein: CSASSGQGSPLHF. CDR3 sequence (DNA): TGCAGTGCTAGTTCGGGACAGGGTTCACCCCTCCACTTT. The chain couples TRBV20-1 to TRBJ1-6; 9 positions agree with TRBD1. The CDR3 is 13 residues long. In germline, CDR1 is DFQATT, CDR2 SNEGSKA (reference sequence). Trimming cost V 3 bases and J 9 bases; bases outside gene matches: 3.

The V and J genes are TRBV7-2 and TRBJ2-5, with a tentative D call TRBD1 (7 bases). Trimming stripped 1 base from V and 6 bases from J, with 12 bases between. This CDR3 is built from 14 residues. Germline CDR1 and CDR2: SGHTA and FQGNSA. CDR3 protein: CASSLEQGRQTQYF. The CDR3 DNA sequence: TGTGCCAGCAGCTTAGAACAGGGGAGGCAGACCCAGTACTTC.

This clonotype showed up just a few times. The V and J genes are TRBV6-1 and TRBJ2-7, with 8 bases identical to TRBD1. The CDR3 extends over 15 amino acids. After removal of 4 bases from V and 0 bases from J, the junction contained 5 bases not matched to a gene. Germline V lookup: CDR1 MNHNS, CDR2 SASEGT. In DNA form, the CDR3 reads TGTGCCAGCAGTGGCTTGGACAGGGCCTCCTACGAGCAGTACTTC. As protein: CASSGLDRASYEQYF.

The rearrangement links TRBV5-1 to TRBJ2-7; 7 bases are shared with TRBD1. V gave up 0 bases and J gave up 2 bases; unmatched junction bases: 5. Germline V gene data show CDR1 as SGHRS and CDR2 as YFSETQ. CDR3 length: 15 residues. The CDR3 sequence is CASSLGQGITYEQYF. As DNA, the CDR3 is TGCGCCAGCAGCTTGGGACAGGGCATAACCTACGAGCAGTACTTC.

This chain links TRBV5-1 with TRBJ1-5; 7 bases agree with TRBD1. Germline assignment: CDR1 SGHRS and CDR2 YFSETQ. This CDR3 is 14 amino acids long. J lost 4 bases, V lost 4 bases, and 5 bases had no gene match. In DNA, the CDR3 is TGCGCCAGCAGCCGGGACAGCCAAAATCAGCCCCAGCATTTT. It translates to CASSRDSQNQPQHF.

V gene TRBV27 combines with J gene TRBJ2-5; D not certain. CDR3 length: 13 residues. Germline CDR1 is MNHEY and CDR2 is SMNVEV (reference sequence). Trimming removed 8 bases from V and 1 base from J, with 11 bases in between. The CDR3 region is CASAWTSQETQYF. CDR3 sequence (DNA): TGTGCCAGCGCTTGGACCTCCCAAGAGACCCAGTACTTC.

This clonotype showed up just a few times. The chain carries TRBV7-9 and TRBJ2-1; a weak D match, TRBD1 (5 bases). The CDR3 has 15 amino acids. Trimming cost V 4 bases and J 7 bases, with 17 bases left between them. Per the germline V gene, CDR1 is SEHNR and CDR2 is FQNEAQ (reference sequence). CDR3 residues: CASSYQGAHGNEQFF. The CDR3 DNA sequence: TGTGCCAGCAGCTATCAAGGGGCGCACGGGAATGAGCAGTTCTTC.

This clonotype was seen at least ten times. The V and J genes are TRBV6-5 and TRBJ1-2, with 7 bases matching TRBD1. V shed 6 bases and J 4 bases; nucleotides not matched to a gene: 2. In germline, CDR1 is MNHEY, CDR2 SVGAGI. There are 12 residues in the CDR3. CDR3 sequence: CASRQGSYGYTF. The CDR3 nucleotides read TGTGCCAGCAGACAGGGGTCCTATGGCTACACCTTC.

The chain has TRBV7-2 and TRBJ2-1; 10 nucleotides agree with TRBD2. The CDR3 is 15 residues long. J was trimmed by 3 bases and V by 5 bases; bases with no gene match: 4. Germline assignment: CDR1 SGHTA and CDR2 FQGNSA. CDR3 loop: CASSISSGGYNEQFF. The CDR3 DNA follows: TGTGCCAGCAGCATCTCTAGCGGGGGCTACAATGAGCAGTTCTTC.

About this clonotype: The junction departs from the called germline gene at one end, perhaps through a read error. V gene TRBV4-1 combines with J gene TRBJ2-4; 12 bases are a match to TRBD2. Germline V gene sequence: CDR1 MGHRA, CDR2 YSYEKL. The CDR3 has 14 residues. CDR3 sequence reads: CASSHPGTSGLVDF. CDR3 nucleotides: TGCGCCAGCAGCCACCCCGGGACTAGCGGGTTGGTGGACTTC.

This chain joins TRBV12-3 or TRBV12-4 and TRBJ2-5, with a weak D call TRBD2 (6 bases). The CDR3 loop spans 13 amino acids. The V and J ends lost 4 bases and 4 bases respectively, with 10 bases between them. The CDR3 sequence is CASSSVGGETQYF. As DNA, the CDR3 is TGTGCCAGCAGTTCAGTGGGGGGAGAGACCCAGTACTTC.

This clonotype was seen a few times. The V gene is TRBV28, the J gene TRBJ2-3, with 7 bases lining up with TRBD2. V lost 6 bases to trimming and J lost 6 bases; unmatched junction nucleotides: 15. Germline-derived CDR1 and CDR2 are MDHEN and SYDVKM. The CDR3 runs to 16 residues. CDR3 DNA: TGTGCCAGCAGCCGCAGTTGGAGGGAGGGAGTGGATACGCAGTATTTT. It specifies CASSRSWREGVDTQYF.